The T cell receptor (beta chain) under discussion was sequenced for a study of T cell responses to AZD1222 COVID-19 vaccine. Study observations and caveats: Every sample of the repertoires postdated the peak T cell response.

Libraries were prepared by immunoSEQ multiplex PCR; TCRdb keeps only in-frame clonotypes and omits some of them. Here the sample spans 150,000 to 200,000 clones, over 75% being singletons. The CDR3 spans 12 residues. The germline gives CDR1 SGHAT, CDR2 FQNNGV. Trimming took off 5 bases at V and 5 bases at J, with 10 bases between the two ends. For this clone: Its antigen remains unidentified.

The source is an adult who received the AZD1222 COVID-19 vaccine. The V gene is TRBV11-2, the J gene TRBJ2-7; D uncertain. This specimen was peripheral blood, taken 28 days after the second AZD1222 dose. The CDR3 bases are TGTGCCAGCAGCAGTGGGTCCCACGAGCAGTACTTC. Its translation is CASSSGSHEQYF. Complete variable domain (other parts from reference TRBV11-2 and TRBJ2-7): EAGVAQSPRYKIIEKRQSVAFWCNPISGHATLYWYQQILGQGPKLLIQFQNNGVVDDSQLPKDRFSAERLKGVDSTLKIQPAKLEDSAVYLCASSSGSHEQYFGPGTRLTVT.